The entry below describes one TCR beta chain. What it recognizes is unknown. The data derive from a study of graft-versus-host responses after intestinal transplantation. For the study at large: Multivisceral, liver-intestinal, or isolated intestinal transplants were performed in recipients. Recipients uniformly received anti-thymocyte globulin induction, followed by tacrolimus and steroids for about three years. Study-wide results and caveats: When patients had graft-donor T cell macrochimerism, their allografts held high graft-versus-host to host-versus-graft clonal ratios.

The CDR3 loop spans 12 amino acids. Germline V lookup: CDR1 MNHNS, CDR2 SASEGT. V lost 9 bases and J 5 bases, leaving 13 bases between the germline ends. Libraries were prepared by immunoSEQ multiplex PCR; TCRdb keeps only in-frame clonotypes and omits some of them. The sample consists of about 57,000 clones, 80% to 90% of them appearing once. The chain recombines TRBV6-1 with TRBJ1-1, with D possibly matching TRBD1 (5 bases). The receptor was isolated from a human patient who received an intestinal transplant, so some T cells may come from the graft donor. The specimen was PBMCs, collected 26 days after transplant. The chain's CDR3 is CASGAPRTEAFF. CDR3 DNA: TGTGCCAGTGGGGCTCCGCGGACTGAAGCTTTCTTT.